This T cell receptor (beta chain) derives from a study of cytomegalovirus exposure and HLA in healthy donors. This CDR3 has 17 residues. Germline V CDR1 and CDR2: MNHEY, SMNVEV (reference sequence). Trimming removed 4 bases from V and 1 base from J; junction bases left unmatched: 8. Both 60 Vbeta primers and 13 Jbeta primers went into the PCR. The assay was immunoSEQ multiplex PCR, and TCRdb's table has in-frame clones only and misses some. This sample yields about 140,000 clones, of which approximately 85% are seen a single time; roughly 0.5% belongs to the top ten. Points from the study as a whole: In a later analysis, TCR beta V- and J-gene trimming was associated with a missense DCLRE1C variant.

Regarding this clone: The antigen remains unidentified.

The sample comprised PBMCs. The chain links TRBV27 to TRBJ1-5; TRBD1 aligns across 9 bases. This clonotype was sampled from a woman in her 40s in good health and CMV-seronegative. CDR3 sequence: CASSSPTGGRSNQPQHF. The CDR3, as DNA: TGTGCCAGCAGTTCTCCCACAGGGGGCCGAAGCAATCAGCCCCAGCATTTT.